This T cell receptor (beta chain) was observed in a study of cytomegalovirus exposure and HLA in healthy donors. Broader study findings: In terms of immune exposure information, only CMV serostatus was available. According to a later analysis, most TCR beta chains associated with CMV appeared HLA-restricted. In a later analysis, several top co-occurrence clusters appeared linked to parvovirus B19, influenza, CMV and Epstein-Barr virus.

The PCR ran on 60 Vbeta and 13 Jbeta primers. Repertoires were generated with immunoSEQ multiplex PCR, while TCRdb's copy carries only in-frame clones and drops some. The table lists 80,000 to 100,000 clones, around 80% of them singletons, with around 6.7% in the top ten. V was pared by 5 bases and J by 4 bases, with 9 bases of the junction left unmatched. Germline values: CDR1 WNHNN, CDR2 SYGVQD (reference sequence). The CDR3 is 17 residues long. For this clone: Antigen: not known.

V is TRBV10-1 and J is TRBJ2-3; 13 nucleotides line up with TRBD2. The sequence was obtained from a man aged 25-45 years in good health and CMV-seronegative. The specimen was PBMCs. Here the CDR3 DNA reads TGCGCCAGCAGTCCTCCGGGACTAGCGGGATTTGCAGATACGCAGTATTTT. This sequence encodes CASSPPGLAGFADTQYF.